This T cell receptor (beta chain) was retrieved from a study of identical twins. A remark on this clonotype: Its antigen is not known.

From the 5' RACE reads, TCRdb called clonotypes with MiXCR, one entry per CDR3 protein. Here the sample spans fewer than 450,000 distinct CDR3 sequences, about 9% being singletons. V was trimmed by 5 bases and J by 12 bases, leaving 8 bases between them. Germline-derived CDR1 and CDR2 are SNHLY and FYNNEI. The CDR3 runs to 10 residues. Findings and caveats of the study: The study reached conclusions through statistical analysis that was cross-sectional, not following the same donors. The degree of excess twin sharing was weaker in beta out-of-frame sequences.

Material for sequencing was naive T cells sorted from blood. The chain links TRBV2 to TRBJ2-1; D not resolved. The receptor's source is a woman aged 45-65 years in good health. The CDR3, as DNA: TGTGCCAGCAGTCTAGAACGGCAGTTCTTC. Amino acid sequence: CASSLERQFF.